The subject of this entry is one T cell receptor beta chain. This CDR3 spans 13 amino acids. Germline assignment: CDR1 SNHLY and CDR2 FYNNEI. With V trimmed by 6 bases and J by 5 bases, 5 bases remained unmatched. This record belongs to a study of T cell changes during pregnancy in multiple sclerosis. TCRdb's table, derived via immunoSEQ multiplex PCR, lists solely in-frame clones and lacks some. This table has 55,000 to 80,000 clones, under 95% appearing once. Here the sequenced sample was CD8+ T cells from peripheral blood mononuclear cells, taken in the second trimester of pregnancy. The origin of this receptor is a female donor with multiple sclerosis, enrolled in a pregnancy study. V gene TRBV2 combines with J gene TRBJ1-1; TRBD1 aligns across 8 bases. The CDR3 nucleotides read TGTGCCAGCAGAGACAGGGGTAGGACTGAAGCTTTCTTT. Translation: CASRDRGRTEAFF.